This T cell receptor (beta chain) emerged from a study of blood T cell repertoires in COVID-19. Across the whole study: COVID-19 samples collected from the United States, Italy and Spain covered acute and convalescent phases.

Germline assignment: CDR1 LGHNA and CDR2 YNFKEQ. CDR3 length: 16 amino acids. Trimming left V 0 bases short and J 7 bases short, with 15 bases between. TCRdb keeps only in-frame clones here, not all; method: immunoSEQ multiplex PCR. This repertoire shows under 250,000 clones, approximately 83% found once; its top ten account for approximately 1.4%. V usage is TRBV4-2 and J usage is TRBJ1-4; D uncertain. The sequence derives from a middle-aged woman with acute COVID-19. The sample consisted of PBMCs or T cells enriched from blood (not recorded which). In DNA form, the CDR3 reads TGTGCCAGCAGCCAAGATCAAGTGAGTGGTTCTGAAAAACTGTTTTTT. This translates into CASSQDQVSGSEKLFF.